This is a list of T cell receptor beta chains from one sample in a study of patients and donors after allogeneic stem cell transplantation. TCRdb passed the RT-PCR reads through MiXCR, listing each CDR3 protein once. The table records 70,000 to 95,000 distinct CDR3 sequences, approximately 5% of them present only once. The sample comprised blood, either unsorted or a sorted T cell fraction (not recorded which). Receptor source: a human donor who was either an allogeneic HSCT recipient or a stem cell or donor lymphocyte infusion donor (not recorded which). It is not recorded whose cells these are; they may come from a transplant donor. The CDR3 runs from the conserved cysteine through the conserved F or W. Each record gives: clone size, V gene, J gene, D gene, CDR3 DNA, CDR3 protein. A D gene is named only where the DNA matches it firmly. The size of a clone is reported for some rows only, either as once, few or many, or as a class for expanded clones.

abundance: NA; v_gene: TRBV20-1; j_gene: TRBJ2-1; d_gene: TRBD2; CDR3nt: TGCAGTGCTCCTACCACTAGCGGGGGCTACAATGAGCAGTTCTTC; CDR3aa: CSAPTTSGGYNEQFF
abundance: many; v_gene: TRBV7-9; j_gene: TRBJ1-2; d_gene: TRBD1; CDR3nt: TGTGCCAGCAGCTCGAACAACCAGGGGGATTACTATGGCTACACCTTC; CDR3aa: CASSSNNQGDYYGYTF
abundance: many; v_gene: TRBV4-1; j_gene: TRBJ1-5; d_gene: NA; CDR3nt: TGCGCCAGCAGCCAAGAATCGTGGAGCAATCAGCCCCAGCATTTT; CDR3aa: CASSQESWSNQPQHF
abundance: few; v_gene: TRBV6-1; j_gene: TRBJ2-5; d_gene: NA; CDR3nt: TGTGCCAGCAGTGAGGACCTGAAAGAGACCCAGTACTTC; CDR3aa: CASSEDLKETQYF
abundance: many; v_gene: TRBV20-1; j_gene: TRBJ2-1; d_gene: NA; CDR3nt: TGCAGTGCTAGTTGGCGACTAGTCTCCTACAATGAGCAGTTCTTC; CDR3aa: CSASWRLVSYNEQFF
abundance: many; v_gene: TRBV19; j_gene: TRBJ2-5; d_gene: TRBD2; CDR3nt: TGTGCCACCAGACTAGCGGGGGAGACCCAGTACTTC; CDR3aa: CATRLAGETQYF
abundance: many; v_gene: TRBV20-1; j_gene: TRBJ1-6; d_gene: NA; CDR3nt: TGCAGTGCTAAGCCCCTGGAGGCATCGAATTCACCCCTCCACTTT; CDR3aa: CSAKPLEASNSPLHF
abundance: many; v_gene: TRBV6-1; j_gene: TRBJ2-6; d_gene: NA; CDR3nt: TGTGCCAGCAGGGGAGGACACACTGGGGCCAACGTCCTGACTTTC; CDR3aa: CASRGGHTGANVLTF
abundance: few; v_gene: TRBV28; j_gene: TRBJ2-7; d_gene: NA; CDR3nt: TGTGCCAGCAGTTCCCCCAGTAGCGTAACCCTCTACGAGCAGTACTTC; CDR3aa: CASSSPSSVTLYEQYF
abundance: many; v_gene: TRBV20-1; j_gene: TRBJ1-5; d_gene: NA; CDR3nt: TGCAGTGCTAGGGCGGGGGCAGGCAATCAGCCCCAGCATTTT; CDR3aa: CSARAGAGNQPQHF
abundance: many; v_gene: TRBV20-1; j_gene: TRBJ1-3; d_gene: NA; CDR3nt: TGCAGTGCTAGCGCGGGAAACACCATATATTTT; CDR3aa: CSASAGNTIYF
abundance: NA; v_gene: TRBV5-1; j_gene: TRBJ2-1; d_gene: TRBD2; CDR3nt: TGCGCCAGCAGCTCGCTACCTAGCGGGGGGTCTTACAATGAGCAGTTCTTC; CDR3aa: CASSSLPSGGSYNEQFF
abundance: many; v_gene: TRBV20-1; j_gene: TRBJ2-5; d_gene: NA; CDR3nt: TGCAGTGCTAAAGAGACAGGTCGCGCCTGGGAGACCCAGTACTTC; CDR3aa: CSAKETGRAWETQYF
abundance: many; v_gene: TRBV7-2; j_gene: TRBJ2-3; d_gene: TRBD2; CDR3nt: TGTGCCAGCAACAGGGGACTAGCGGGAGTGGATACGCAGTATTTT; CDR3aa: CASNRGLAGVDTQYF
abundance: many; v_gene: TRBV27; j_gene: TRBJ2-1; d_gene: NA; CDR3nt: TGTGCCAGCAGCTTTTCCAACCCAACGTACAATGAGCAGTTCTTC; CDR3aa: CASSFSNPTYNEQFF
abundance: many; v_gene: TRBV29-1; j_gene: TRBJ2-1; d_gene: TRBD2; CDR3nt: TGCAGCGTTGGCAGCGGGAGACACAATGAGCAGTTCTTC; CDR3aa: CSVGSGRHNEQFF
abundance: NA; v_gene: TRBV7-8; j_gene: TRBJ2-7; d_gene: TRBD2; CDR3nt: TGTGCCAGCAGCTTTTCCGGGACCTTCGGGGGGGAGCAGTACTTC; CDR3aa: CASSFSGTFGGEQYF
abundance: NA; v_gene: TRBV19; j_gene: TRBJ2-1; d_gene: NA; CDR3nt: TGTGCCAGTAGTATCATCACAGGGAACCCCTACAATGAGCAGTTCTTC; CDR3aa: CASSIITGNPYNEQFF
abundance: NA; v_gene: TRBV11-3; j_gene: TRBJ1-3; d_gene: TRBD1; CDR3nt: TGTGCCAGCAGCACGTGGACAGGGACACTCTCTGGAAACACCATATATTTT; CDR3aa: CASSTWTGTLSGNTIYF
abundance: many; v_gene: TRBV4-2; j_gene: TRBJ2-7; d_gene: NA; CDR3nt: TGTGCCAGCAGCCAAGATGTAGGCGAGCAGTACTTC; CDR3aa: CASSQDVGEQYF
abundance: NA; v_gene: TRBV30; j_gene: TRBJ2-1; d_gene: TRBD2; CDR3nt: TGTGCCTGGAGTGTACTTCTAGCGGGAGGGTCCGATGAGCAGTTCTTC; CDR3aa: CAWSVLLAGGSDEQFF
abundance: many; v_gene: TRBV7-9; j_gene: TRBJ1-1; d_gene: NA; CDR3nt: TGTGCCAGCAGCTTAGACGGATACACTGAAGCTTTCTTT; CDR3aa: CASSLDGYTEAFF
abundance: NA; v_gene: TRBV27; j_gene: TRBJ2-5; d_gene: NA; CDR3nt: TGTGCCAGCAGTCCGCCCGGGTTGGAGACCCAGTACTTC; CDR3aa: CASSPPGLETQYF
abundance: NA; v_gene: TRBV28; j_gene: TRBJ2-2; d_gene: TRBD1; CDR3nt: TGTGCCAGCAGAAACGACAGGGGGCGCAACACCGGGGAGCTGTTTTTT; CDR3aa: CASRNDRGRNTGELFF
abundance: many; v_gene: TRBV5-1; j_gene: TRBJ1-2; d_gene: NA; CDR3nt: TGCGCCAGCAGCTTGGGCTCCCCGACGGGCTACACCTTC; CDR3aa: CASSLGSPTGYTF
abundance: few; v_gene: TRBV2; j_gene: TRBJ1-6; d_gene: NA; CDR3nt: TGTGCCAGCAGTGAAGCCCCTTCACCCCTCCACTTT; CDR3aa: CASSEAPSPLHF
abundance: many; v_gene: TRBV7-2; j_gene: TRBJ2-1; d_gene: TRBD2; CDR3nt: TGTGCCAGCAGCTTAGTATCGACTAGCGGGGGGGTCAATGAGCAGTTCTTC; CDR3aa: CASSLVSTSGGVNEQFF
abundance: many; v_gene: TRBV6-2/TRBV6-3; j_gene: TRBJ2-1; d_gene: TRBD2; CDR3nt: TGTGCCAGCAGCCAGACTAGCTCCCCCAATGAGCAGTTCTTC; CDR3aa: CASSQTSSPNEQFF
abundance: many; v_gene: TRBV7-3; j_gene: TRBJ2-4; d_gene: NA; CDR3nt: TGTGCCAGCAGCTTAACGTTAAGATTAGCCAAAAACATTCAGTACTTC; CDR3aa: CASSLTLRLAKNIQYF